This T cell receptor (beta chain) was sequenced for a study of regulatory T cells in long-lasting Graves disease. Time point of the sample: persistent/refractory GD, antithyroid drugs over 5 years with positive TRAb. Generation of the TCR library employed RNA extracted from PBMCs. For TCR beta, libraries came from iRepertoire HTBI primers and Arm-PCR of CDR3 regions. TCRdb passed the multiplex PCR reads through MiXCR, listing each CDR3 protein once. The sample shows about 340,000 distinct CDR3 sequences, about 19% of them seen only once. Germline V gene data show CDR1 as GTSNPN and CDR2 as SVGIG (reference sequence). The CDR3 covers 12 residues. Trimming removed 5 bases from V and 0 bases from J, with 8 bases in between. This clonotype showed up many times. Antigen unknown. Study outcomes and limitations: Persistent cases of Graves' showed reduced TCR diversity relative to newly diagnosed patients.

The clonotype comes from a female donor with Graves disease. The J gene is TRBJ2-7, the V gene TRBV30; maybe TRBD2 (5 bases). The specimen was peripheral blood mononuclear cells (PBMCs), collected when the disease was refractory, from a patient treated with antithyroid drugs. This CDR3 is CAWGLLSYEQYF. In nucleotides, the CDR3 is TGTGCCTGGGGACTCCTCTCCTACGAGCAGTACTTC.